These T cell receptor beta chains were read from a single sample in a study of blood T cell repertoires in COVID-19. Clones were sequenced by immunoSEQ multiplex PCR, and TCRdb holds only the in-frame ones, with some missing. The sample yields about 180,000 clones, approximately 85% seen once. The sample consisted of PBMCs or T cells enriched from blood (not recorded which). The receptors originated from a woman in her thirties who had recovered from COVID-19. CDR3s include the opening cysteine and the closing phenylalanine or tryptophan. A D gene is named only where the DNA matches it firmly. A clone size is listed for some rows: how often the clone was seen (once, few, many), or a class if it is expanded.

V: TRBV7-6
size: NA
D: TRBD1
J: TRBJ1-4
CDR3: CASAGGWGEKLFF
DNA: TGTGCCAGCGCAGGGGGCTGGGGTGAAAAACTGTTTTTT

V: TRBV5-6
size: NA
D: TRBD1
J: TRBJ2-1
CDR3: CASTPDRGPYNEQFF
DNA: TGTGCCAGCACCCCGGACAGGGGGCCCTACAATGAGCAGTTCTTC

V: TRBV9
size: NA
D: TRBD1
J: TRBJ2-7
CDR3: CASSVENRGWNEQYF
DNA: TGTGCCAGCAGCGTAGAAAACAGGGGGTGGAACGAGCAGTACTTC

V: TRBV5-4
size: NA
D: NA
J: TRBJ2-7
CDR3: CASSPQGLPYEQYF
DNA: TGTGCCAGCAGCCCACAGGGACTACCGTACGAGCAGTACTTC

V: TRBV28
size: NA
D: NA
J: TRBJ1-5
CDR3: CASSLAGEGNQPQHF
DNA: TGTGCCAGCAGTTTAGCGGGAGAGGGCAATCAGCCCCAGCATTTT

V: TRBV2
size: few
D: NA
J: TRBJ1-4
CDR3: CASGTSTNEKLFF
DNA: TGTGCCAGCGGGACATCAACTAATGAAAAACTGTTTTTT

V: TRBV28
size: NA
D: TRBD2
J: TRBJ2-3
CDR3: CASTSFSGRFTDTQYF
DNA: TGTGCCAGCACTTCATTTAGCGGGAGGTTCACAGATACGCAGTATTTT

V: TRBV7-2
size: NA
D: TRBD1
J: TRBJ2-7
CDR3: CASSLRTGGIYEQYF
DNA: TGTGCCAGCAGCCTGAGGACAGGGGGCATCTACGAGCAGTACTTC

V: TRBV5-8
size: NA
D: NA
J: TRBJ1-4
CDR3: CARGGALEEKLFF
DNA: TGTGCCCGTGGTGGGGCACTTGAAGAAAAACTGTTTTTT

V: TRBV3-1/TRBV3-2
size: NA
D: NA
J: TRBJ2-3
CDR3: CASSRHSNADTQYF
DNA: TGTGCCAGCAGCCGACACTCTAACGCAGATACGCAGTATTTT

V: TRBV6-4
size: NA
D: TRBD1
J: TRBJ2-3
CDR3: CASSRQGGTDTQYF
DNA: TGTGCCAGCAGTAGACAGGGTGGCACAGATACGCAGTATTTT

V: TRBV14
size: NA
D: NA
J: TRBJ2-5
CDR3: CASSQAAYYQETQYF
DNA: TGTGCCAGCAGCCAAGCAGCGTACTACCAAGAGACCCAGTACTTC

V: TRBV28
size: NA
D: TRBD1
J: TRBJ1-3
CDR3: CASSVQGAGNTIYF
DNA: TGTGCCAGCAGTGTCCAGGGGGCTGGAAACACCATATATTTT

V: TRBV7-9
size: NA
D: NA
J: TRBJ2-5
CDR3: CASSSRLVQETQYF
DNA: TGTGCCAGCAGCTCCAGACTTGTACAAGAGACCCAGTACTTC

V: TRBV4-1
size: NA
D: NA
J: TRBJ2-2
CDR3: CASSPQPPGELFF
DNA: TGCGCCAGCAGCCCACAGCCACCCGGGGAGCTGTTTTTT

V: TRBV11-2
size: NA
D: NA
J: TRBJ2-7
CDR3: CASSLEAGNYEQYF
DNA: TGTGCCAGCAGCTTAGAGGCAGGGAACTACGAGCAGTACTTC

V: TRBV5-6
size: NA
D: TRBD1
J: TRBJ2-7
CDR3: CASSEGARSSYEQYF
DNA: TGTGCCAGCAGCGAGGGGGCGCGGAGCTCCTACGAGCAGTACTTC

V: TRBV18
size: few
D: NA
J: TRBJ1-3
CDR3: CASSPAGNTIYF
DNA: TGTGCCAGCTCACCCGCTGGAAACACCATATATTTT

V: TRBV21-1
size: NA
D: NA
J: TRBJ1-5
CDR3: CAESLSNRLLRDQPQHF
DNA: TGTGCCGAGTCGCTGTCCAATAGGCTTCTCAGGGATCAGCCCCAGCATTTT

V: TRBV28
size: NA
D: TRBD1
J: TRBJ2-3
CDR3: CASSFRDRASAYTQYF
DNA: TGTGCCAGCAGTTTTCGGGACAGAGCGTCGGCTTATACGCAGTATTTT

V: TRBV7-8
size: NA
D: NA
J: TRBJ2-7
CDR3: CASSLSEQSLVQYF
DNA: TGTGCCAGCAGCTTATCGGAACAGTCGTTAGTGCAGTACTTC

V: TRBV3-1/TRBV3-2
size: NA
D: NA
J: TRBJ2-2
CDR3: CASSRENTGELFF
DNA: TGTGCCAGCTCGCGTGAGAACACCGGGGAGCTGTTTTTT

V: TRBV14
size: NA
D: NA
J: TRBJ2-2
CDR3: CASSQRNRFSLANTGELFF
DNA: TGTGCCAGCAGCCAGAGAAACAGGTTCAGCTTAGCGAACACCGGGGAGCTGTTTTTT

V: TRBV4-2
size: NA
D: TRBD2
J: TRBJ2-7
CDR3: CASSRIGTSGSVEQYF
DNA: TGTGCCAGCAGCCGAATCGGGACTAGCGGGAGTGTCGAGCAGTACTTC

V: TRBV11-2
size: NA
D: NA
J: TRBJ2-7
CDR3: CASSPGAGAPYEQYF
DNA: TGTGCCAGCAGCCCGGGTGCGGGGGCCCCCTACGAGCAGTACTTC

V: TRBV19
size: NA
D: TRBD2
J: TRBJ2-7
CDR3: CASSIVREGGEQYF
DNA: TGTGCCAGTAGTATAGTGCGGGAGGGCGGCGAGCAGTACTTC

V: TRBV28
size: NA
D: TRBD1
J: TRBJ2-1
CDR3: CASSGQGAEEQFF
DNA: TGTGCCAGCAGTGGTCAGGGGGCTGAAGAGCAGTTCTTC

V: TRBV6-4
size: NA
D: TRBD2
J: TRBJ2-3
CDR3: CASSGLAGSTDTQYF
DNA: TGTGCCAGCAGTGGACTAGCGGGAAGCACAGATACGCAGTATTTT

V: TRBV5-1
size: NA
D: TRBD1
J: TRBJ1-2
CDR3: CASRGTGGDGYTF
DNA: TGCGCCAGCAGAGGGACAGGGGGCGATGGCTACACCTTC

V: TRBV2
size: NA
D: NA
J: TRBJ1-5
CDR3: CASSESGGEGQPQHF
DNA: TGTGCCAGCAGTGAGAGCGGGGGCGAGGGTCAGCCCCAGCATTTT

V: TRBV15
size: NA
D: TRBD1
J: TRBJ2-7
CDR3: CATSSWGQGTYEQYF
DNA: TGTGCCACCAGCAGTTGGGGACAGGGTACGTACGAGCAGTACTTC

V: TRBV19
size: once
D: TRBD1
J: TRBJ1-5
CDR3: CASGGQGAGKPQHF
DNA: TGTGCCAGCGGGGGACAGGGAGCTGGTAAGCCCCAGCATTTT

V: TRBV6-5
size: NA
D: TRBD1
J: TRBJ1-1
CDR3: CASRTGDTEAFF
DNA: TGTGCCAGTCGGACAGGGGACACTGAAGCTTTCTTT

V: TRBV24-1
size: NA
D: NA
J: TRBJ2-5
CDR3: CATRRRDQETQYF
DNA: TGTGCCACCAGAAGGCGGGACCAAGAGACCCAGTACTTC

V: TRBV28
size: NA
D: TRBD1
J: TRBJ2-6
CDR3: CASSGADRRSSGANVLTF
DNA: TGTGCCAGCAGCGGGGCGGACAGGCGCTCCTCTGGGGCCAACGTCCTGACTTTC

V: TRBV28
size: NA
D: NA
J: TRBJ2-5
CDR3: CASSLGGARGGTQYF
DNA: TGTGCCAGCAGTTTAGGAGGGGCGCGAGGTGGGACCCAGTACTTC

V: TRBV6-2/TRBV6-3
size: NA
D: TRBD1
J: TRBJ1-1
CDR3: CASSPPDRGRDAEAFF
DNA: TGTGCCAGCAGCCCTCCGGACAGGGGGCGCGACGCTGAAGCTTTCTTT

V: TRBV7-9
size: NA
D: TRBD1
J: TRBJ2-7
CDR3: CASGLEGQGAWEQYF
DNA: TGTGCCAGCGGTTTGGAGGGACAGGGGGCATGGGAGCAGTACTTC

V: TRBV12-3/TRBV12-4
size: NA
D: NA
J: TRBJ2-7
CDR3: CASSFGVRAEQYF
DNA: TGTGCCAGCAGTTTTGGAGTCAGGGCCGAGCAGTACTTC

V: TRBV7-2
size: few
D: NA
J: TRBJ2-3
CDR3: CASSLARAPDTQYF
DNA: TGTGCCAGCAGCTTAGCGAGGGCCCCAGATACGCAGTATTTT

V: TRBV3-1/TRBV3-2
size: NA
D: TRBD1
J: TRBJ1-1
CDR3: CASSQRDRDFF
DNA: TGTGCCAGCAGCCAAAGGGACAGGGATTTCTTT